The source of this T cell receptor beta chain is a study of CD8+CD57+ T cells in acquired aplastic anemia. Turning to the study itself: Recorded DNA amounts for sorted CD4+ and CD8+ cells had an average of around 3.4 ug.

Findings and limits, study-wide: About 30 shared CD8+ CDR3s appeared highly expressed within patients' immunodominant clones.

Before being chosen for sequencing, patients had shown CD8+CD57+ cell expansion by flow cytometry. TCR beta VDJ combinations and CDR3 sequences were profiled from genomic DNA. Each CDR3 protein is one row after TCRdb ran MiXCR on the reads. The sample yields about 200,000 distinct CDR3 sequences, roughly 53% seen once. The CDR3 covers 15 residues. CDR1 is SGDLS and CDR2 is YYNGEE in the germline V gene. Deletions cut 3 bases from V and 10 bases from J, with 17 bases between. On this clonotype itself: Its antigen is unidentified.

This TCR derives from a human donor with aplastic anemia. The gene calls are TRBV9 and TRBJ1-6; tentatively, D is TRBD1 (5 bases). Sequencing was performed on sorted CD4+, CD8+, or CD8+CD57+ T cells (not recorded which) from PBMCs. In DNA, the CDR3 is TGTGCCAGCAGCGCGACGGGTAGGGGTGGGTCACCCCTCCACTTT. Translated, it gives CASSATGRGGSPLHF.